This T cell receptor (beta chain) was recovered during a study of T cells in Graves' hyperthyroidism and ophthalmopathy. Study information: Initial diagnosis, before any treatment, was when peripheral blood was collected.

Germline-derived CDR1 and CDR2 are SGHDN and FVKESK. The CDR3 consists of 16 residues. Trimming cost V 3 bases and J 8 bases; bases outside gene matches: 10. Authors of the study amplified TCR beta CDR3 regions from RNA transcripts. The TCR CDR3 first-round RT-PCR relied on the HTBI primer set. TCRdb re-analysed the multiplex PCR reads in MiXCR, keeping a single row per CDR3 protein. The table includes hundreds of thousands of distinct CDR3 sequences, more than 14% detected once. Reasons for excluding patients were uncontrolled infection, other autoimmune disease, pregnancy or lactation. The study based diagnoses on clinical symptoms, serum thyroxine and TRAb, thyroid ultrasound and orbital computed tomography. PBMCs were obtained from 10 ml fresh peripheral blood.

Sequencing was carried out using blood. The gene calls are TRBV14 and TRBJ2-1; 10 nucleotides agree with TRBD2. The sequence came from a woman aged 45 to 65 with Graves' ophthalmopathy. Written as DNA, the CDR3 is TGTGCCAGCAGCCACTTAAGCGGGAGGGACAGTTATGAGCAGTTCTTC. Its translation: CASSHLSGRDSYEQFF.